The 21 T cell receptor beta chains listed next were all sequenced from one sample in a study of T cells in Graves' hyperthyroidism and ophthalmopathy. What was amplified from RNA transcripts were TCR beta CDR3 regions. First-round RT-PCR with HTBI primers amplified the TCR CDR3 region. TCRdb analysed the multiplex PCR reads with MiXCR anew, one entry per CDR3 protein. Among 500,000 to 550,000 distinct CDR3 sequences listed, nearly 20% were seen once. Sequencing input: blood. These receptor sequences come from a man in his forties with Graves' ophthalmopathy.

This clonotype was observed a few times. The genes are TRBV20-1 and TRBJ2-3, with TRBD2 identical over 14 bases. V shed 5 bases and J 3 bases; nucleotides not matched to a gene: 7. CDR3 length equals 16 residues. CDR1 DFQATT and CDR2 SNEGSKA come from the germline V gene (reference sequence). The CDR3 loop is CSASGLAGVETDTQYF. The CDR3 DNA sequence: TGCAGTGCTTCGGGACTAGCGGGAGTTGAAACAGATACGCAGTATTTT.

This clonotype was found many times. This chain connects TRBV2 to TRBJ2-3; D might be TRBD1 or TRBD2, each matching 5 bases. CDR1 is SNHLY, CDR2 FYNNEI, per germline. The ends were cut back, 3 bases at V and 5 bases at J, with 12 bases in the middle. This CDR3 region has 14 residues. CDR3 amino acids: CASSDSGTRDTQYF. The DNA of the CDR3 is TGTGCCAGCAGTGATTCGGGGACCCGAGATACGCAGTATTTT.

CDR3 DNA: TGTGCCAGCAGAAATGTGGGTAGCAATCAGCCCCAGCATTTT. Protein: CASRNVGSNQPQHF. The chain combines TRBV27 with TRBJ1-5; the D is unclear. There are 14 residues in the CDR3. Trimming pared 6 bases from V and 0 bases from J, leaving 9 bases between. The V gene's germline CDR1 is MNHEY and CDR2 SMNVEV (reference sequence).

In this sample, this clonotype turned up a few times. The gene calls are TRBV20-1 and TRBJ1-4, with 8 bases aligning to TRBD1. With V trimmed by 6 bases and J by 8 bases, 8 bases remained unmatched. The CDR3 runs 13 residues. The V gene's germline CDR1 is DFQATT and CDR2 SNEGSKA (reference sequence). The CDR3, as DNA: TGCAGTGCCAACAGGGGGTTCAGAGAAAAACTGTTTTTT. As protein: CSANRGFREKLFF.

The CDR3 DNA follows: TGTGCCAGCGGATACCCCCCTACCGGGACTAGCGGGAGTCGGGACGAGCAGTACTTC. As protein: CASGYPPTGTSGSRDEQYF. This sequence joins TRBV11-2 and TRBJ2-7; the match to TRBD2 covers 14 bases. CDR1 and CDR2 from the germline V gene are SGHAT and FQNNGV. The J segment lost 5 bases and the V segment lost 8 bases, leaving 20 bases of the junction unmatched. This CDR3 contains 19 residues. Full variable domain (missing parts from reference TRBV11-2 and TRBJ2-7): EAGVAQSPRYKIIEKRQSVAFWCNPISGHATLYWYQQILGQGPKLLIQFQNNGVVDDSQLPKDRFSAERLKGVDSTLKIQPAKLEDSAVYLCASGYPPTGTSGSRDEQYFGPGTRLTVT.

The J gene is TRBJ2-1, the V gene TRBV9; D tentatively fits TRBD1 or TRBD2 (5 bases each). Per the germline V gene, CDR1 is SGDLS and CDR2 is YYNGEE. Trimming removed 4 bases from V and 2 bases from J, with 16 bases in between. The CDR3 length is 16 residues. The CDR3 sequence: CASSSRGGPAYNEQFF. CDR3 DNA: TGTGCCAGCAGCTCAAGGGGCGGGCCCGCCTACAATGAGCAGTTCTTC.

The chain is built from TRBV6-1 and TRBJ1-3, with D unclear. Germline CDR1 MNHNS, CDR2 SASEGT. The germline V and J ends were trimmed by 0 bases and 7 bases, with 4 bases remaining between them. This CDR3 comprises 12 residues. CDR3 DNA: TGTGCCAGCAGTGAAGCGGGGAACACCATATATTTT. Protein product: CASSEAGNTIYF.

The table lists this clonotype with many counts. The gene calls are TRBV20-1 and TRBJ2-1; 10 bases are shared with TRBD2. CDR3 length: 15 amino acids. The V segment lost 5 bases and the J segment 4 bases; nucleotides outside the gene matches: 8. The germline gives CDR1 DFQATT, CDR2 SNEGSKA (reference sequence). The CDR3 DNA reads TGCAGTGCTGACGCCGGGACTAGCGCGTACAATGAGCAGTTCTTC. Translated, it gives CSADAGTSAYNEQFF.

The rearrangement uses TRBV5-4 and TRBJ2-5, with a tentative D call TRBD2 (6 bases). Germline-derived CDR1 and CDR2 are SGHNT and YYREEE (reference sequence). With 4 bases removed from V and 4 bases from J, the gap between germline ends came to 14 bases. The CDR3 contains 14 residues. In DNA, the CDR3 is TGTGCCAGCAGCGTACTAGCTGGAGTAGAGACCCAGTACTTC. Amino acids: CASSVLAGVETQYF.

This clonotype was picked up many times. The chain combines TRBV30 with TRBJ2-7; D not certain. Germline loops: CDR1 GTSNPN, CDR2 SVGIG (reference sequence). V shed 0 bases and J shed 9 bases, with 15 bases lying between them. The CDR3 has 13 amino acids. The CDR3 is CAWSVGPHLGQYF. The CDR3 DNA sequence: TGTGCCTGGAGTGTCGGACCACATCTTGGGCAGTACTTC.

This clonotype was counted only a few times. This chain joins TRBV6-1 and TRBJ2-3; D is perhaps TRBD2 (5 bases). Trimming removed 5 bases at V and 3 bases at J, with 24 bases between. Per the germline V gene, CDR1 is MNHNS and CDR2 is SASEGT. CDR3 length: 18 residues. CDR3 nucleotide sequence: TGTGCCAGCAGTCCGTCCGGAATCGGGGTGCGAGGGACAGATACGCAGTATTTT. This encodes CASSPSGIGVRGTDTQYF.

The table lists this clonotype with many counts. The chain has TRBV7-2 and TRBJ2-3; D is perhaps TRBD1 (6 bases). The CDR3 spans 16 residues. V dropped 0 bases and J dropped 2 bases, with 12 bases sitting between them. CDR1 is SGHTA, CDR2 FQGNSA, per germline. CDR3 residues: CASSLAGHRATDTQYF. The CDR3 nucleotides are TGTGCCAGCAGCTTAGCGGGCCACAGGGCCACAGATACGCAGTATTTT.

As to this clonotype: Mismatch with germline at one junction end may stem from a read error. The V call is TRBV5-6, the J call TRBJ2-3; D may correspond to TRBD1 or TRBD2 (5 bases each). Germline V gene data show CDR1 as SGHDT and CDR2 as YYEEEE. The CDR3 runs 15 residues. CDR3 amino acids: CVSSSRGPSTDTQYF. The CDR3 coding sequence is TGTGTCAGCAGCAGTCGGGGACCGAGCACAGATACGCAGTATTTT.

Details on this clonotype: A single base separates this from a much larger clone, so it may be a read error. The chain links TRBV28 to TRBJ2-3; D not resolved. The CDR3 is made up of 13 amino acids. The V end was cut by 5 bases, the J end by 10 bases, with 16 bases between. CDR1 and CDR2 from the germline V gene are MDHEN and SYDVKM. The CDR3 sequence is CASSPPPLRPQYF. CDR3 nucleotides: TGTGCCAGCAGTCCACCCCCCCTTCGCCCGCAGTATTTT.

V is TRBV11-1 and J is TRBJ2-4, with D possibly being TRBD1 (6 bases). Trimming removed 3 bases from V and 5 bases from J, with 14 bases in between. CDR3 length: 15 amino acids. CDR1 and CDR2 from the germline V gene are SGHAT and FQDESV (reference sequence). In DNA form, the CDR3 reads TGTGCCAGCAGCTTTCGGCGCAGGGGCGAAAACATTCAGTACTTC. It yields the protein CASSFRRRGENIQYF.

This clonotype was seen a few times. The chain has TRBV7-9 and TRBJ2-5; the D call may be TRBD1 or TRBD2 (5 bases each). The CDR3 spans 15 residues. Trimming took 5 bases from V and 5 from J, leaving 18 bases between them. Germline lookup yields CDR1 SEHNR and CDR2 FQNEAQ (reference sequence). CDR3 DNA: TGTGCCAGCAGCCCCCGGTCCCCCTGGGGGGAGACCCAGTACTTC. It translates to CASSPRSPWGETQYF.

V and J are TRBV7-2 and TRBJ1-2, with a weak D call TRBD1 (5 bases). There are 12 residues in the CDR3. Germline values: CDR1 SGHTA, CDR2 FQGNSA. V shed 1 base and J shed 13 bases, with 13 bases lying between them. This chain's CDR3 is CASSLDGTTGTF. The CDR3 nucleotides read TGTGCCAGCAGCTTAGATGGGACTACAGGCACCTTC.

This clonotype came up a few times. The CDR3 protein is CSARETSGSETQYF. As DNA, the CDR3 is TGCAGTGCTAGAGAGACTAGCGGGAGTGAGACCCAGTACTTC. This rearrangement joins TRBV20-1 to TRBJ2-5; 12 nucleotides line up with TRBD2. V lost 0 bases to trimming and J lost 5 bases; unmatched junction nucleotides: 1. The germline V gene encodes CDR1 DFQATT and CDR2 SNEGSKA (reference sequence). This CDR3 region has 14 residues.

The chain combines TRBV6-2 or TRBV6-3 with TRBJ2-3, with D perhaps matching TRBD1 or TRBD2 (6 bases each). The germline V and J ends were trimmed by 7 bases and 6 bases, with 14 bases remaining between them. Per the germline V gene, CDR1 is MNHEY and CDR2 is SVGEGT. The CDR3 consists of 13 residues. The CDR3 coding sequence is TGTGCCAGCACCCCTACAGGGAGGGATACGCAGTATTTT. Its protein product is CASTPTGRDTQYF.

This clonotype was detected a few times. The chain links TRBV9 to TRBJ1-3; D remains ambiguous. With 1 base removed from V and 2 bases from J, the gap between germline ends came to 7 bases. CDR1 is SGDLS and CDR2 is YYNGEE in the germline V gene. This CDR3 comprises 14 residues. DNA for the CDR3: TGTGCCAGCAGCGTAATGGATGCTGGAAACACCATATATTTT. This encodes CASSVMDAGNTIYF.

This clonotype was recorded at least ten times. The genes are TRBV12-3 or TRBV12-4 and TRBJ2-5; 8 nucleotides agree with TRBD2. The CDR3 has 15 amino acids. The V and J ends lost 7 bases and 5 bases, in that order; junction bases with no gene match: 12. The CDR3 nucleotides read TGTGCCAGCAATACTCGGGGGGGTGGGACGGAGACCCAGTACTTC. Translating gives CASNTRGGGTETQYF.